These 23 T cell receptor beta chains originate from one sample sequenced in a study of shared clonotypes between healthy human individuals (dated by TCRdb to 2020 to 2021). The protocol used for the library was the immunoSEQ multiplex PCR assay. The immuneACCESS repertoire file appears here via TCRdb, limited to in-frame rearrangements. These files lack a portion of the clones; in checked studies, under half of the deficit traces to unresolved V genes, and the cause of the others is not known. The sample table shows around 500,000 clones, and 79% are seen once. The top ten clonotypes cover roughly 12% of the sample. Source material: PBMCs. The receptors here all came from a middle-aged woman in good health. Some clones in this sample may be carry-over from other donors' samples.

Only a few counts were recorded for this clone. J is TRBJ2-2 and V is TRBV28; D is unclear. Germline loops: CDR1 MDHEN, CDR2 SYDVKM. CDR3 length: 14 amino acids. The V end lost 5 bases, the J end lost 4 bases, and 11 bases lay between the germline ends. The CDR3 sequence is CASSLDRITGELFF. The CDR3 nucleotides read TGTGCCAGCAGTCTGGACCGAATCACCGGGGAGCTGTTTTTT. The whole variable domain, filled in from reference TRBV28 and TRBJ2-2, reads DVKVTQSSRYLVKRTGEKVFLECVQDMDHENMFWYRQDPGLGLRLIYFSYDVKMKEKGDIPEGYSVSREKKERFSLILESASTNQTSMYLCASSLDRITGELFFGEGSRLTVL.

The chain employs TRBV6-4 and TRBJ2-3, with TRBD1 matching 12 bases. The V gene end was trimmed by 4 bases and the J gene end by 8 bases; junction bases not matched to a gene: 7. CDR1 MRHNA and CDR2 SNTAGT come from the germline V gene. This CDR3 spans 15 amino acids. Here the CDR3 reads CASSGGTGGAGTQYF. The CDR3 DNA follows: TGTGCCAGCAGTGGGGGGACAGGGGGCGCAGGTACGCAGTATTTT.

V usage is TRBV2 and J usage is TRBJ2-4, with 10 bases identical to TRBD1. Trimming took 5 bases from V and 4 from J; bases not matched to a gene: 11. Germline values: CDR1 SNHLY, CDR2 FYNNEI. The length of the CDR3 is 17 residues. The CDR3 nucleotides read TGTGCCAGCAGTCCACGGAGGTGGGGACAGGGGAAAAACATTCAGTACTTC. It encodes CASSPRRWGQGKNIQYF.

This sequence joins TRBV18 and TRBJ2-3; the match to TRBD2 covers 10 bases. V was pared by 4 bases and J by 0 bases, with 7 bases of the junction left unmatched. Looked up from germline, CDR1 is KGHSH and CDR2 is LQKENI. The CDR3 has 17 residues. CDR3 DNA: TGTGCCAGCTCACGGATGCTAGCGGGGGTGAGCACAGATACGCAGTATTTT. It encodes CASSRMLAGVSTDTQYF.

The J gene is TRBJ2-3, the V gene TRBV28; TRBD1 matches 7 bases. The V segment lost 9 bases and the J segment 0 bases; nucleotides outside the gene matches: 3. The CDR3 spans 13 residues. The germline V gene has CDR1 MDHEN and CDR2 SYDVKM. The CDR3 nucleotides are TGTGCCAGTGGACAGGCCAGCACAGATACGCAGTATTTT. Its protein product is CASGQASTDTQYF.

This chain links TRBV7-9 with TRBJ2-1, with TRBD2 matching 8 bases. J was trimmed by 8 bases and V by 5 bases; bases with no gene match: 11. Looked up from germline, CDR1 is SEHNR and CDR2 is FQNEAQ (reference sequence). The CDR3 contains 15 residues. The CDR3 sequence is CASSEPGGGRHEQFF. The CDR3 DNA reads as TGTGCCAGCAGCGAGCCCGGGGGGGGGCGCCATGAGCAGTTCTTC.

The chain uses TRBV18 and TRBJ2-1; 7 nucleotides align to TRBD2. The CDR3 runs to 16 residues. Germline assignment: CDR1 KGHSH and CDR2 LQKENI. J lost 5 bases, V lost 3 bases, and 10 bases had no gene match. The CDR3 DNA reads TGTGCCAGCTCACCCAGATATGGCGGGAGTGACAATGAGCAGTTCTTC. Amino acids: CASSPRYGGSDNEQFF. Drawing the rest from reference TRBV18 and TRBJ2-1, the complete variable domain is NAGVMQNPRHLVRRRGQEARLRCSPMKGHSHVYWYRQLPEEGLKFMVYLQKENIIDESGMPKERFSAEFPKEGPSILRIQQVVRGDSAAYFCASSPRYGGSDNEQFFGPGTRLTVL.

The chain recombines TRBV6-6 with TRBJ1-5; 7 nucleotides line up with TRBD1. V shed 6 bases and J 5 bases; nucleotides not matched to a gene: 7. CDR1 MNHNY and CDR2 SVGAGI come from the germline V gene (reference sequence). This CDR3 has 14 residues. The CDR3 reads CASRSQGIDQPQHF. The CDR3 coding sequence is TGTGCCAGCAGGTCACAGGGGATCGATCAGCCCCAGCATTTT.

CDR3 nucleotide sequence: TGTGCCAGCAGTCCTACAGAGAACTATGGCTACACCTTC. This codes for CASSPTENYGYTF. This chain connects TRBV6-1 to TRBJ1-2; D is unclear. Germline CDR1 and CDR2: MNHNS and SASEGT. The ends were cut back, 5 bases at V and 2 bases at J, with 9 bases in the middle. The CDR3 has 13 residues.

This sequence joins TRBV5-6 and TRBJ2-7, with D possibly being TRBD1 or TRBD2 (5 bases each). Per germline, CDR1 SGHDT and CDR2 YYEEEE. The CDR3 is 17 residues long. V gave up 4 bases and J gave up 0 bases, with 20 bases separating them. DNA for the CDR3: TGTGCCAGCAGCGCGTCCCCCGGGACCACCGCCTCCTACGAGCAGTACTTC. Protein product: CASSASPGTTASYEQYF.

The rearrangement joins TRBV9 to TRBJ2-1; no definite D call. Trimming took off 3 bases at V and 0 bases at J, with 16 bases between the two ends. Germline V gene lookup returns CDR1 SGDLS and CDR2 YYNGEE. This CDR3 is 17 amino acids long. The CDR3 spells CASSDSWGRVSYNEQFF. In DNA, the CDR3 is TGTGCCAGCAGCGATAGTTGGGGTCGGGTCTCCTACAATGAGCAGTTCTTC. The full variable domain, its missing parts supplied by reference TRBV9 and TRBJ2-1, is DSGVTQTPKHLITATGQRVTLRCSPRSGDLSVYWYQQSLDQGLQFLIQYYNGEERAKGNILERFSAQQFPDLHSELNLSSLELGDSALYFCASSDSWGRVSYNEQFFGPGTRLTVL.

This clone is medium-sized in the sample. The chain combines TRBV7-2 with TRBJ2-2; tentatively, D is TRBD1 (5 bases). Germline V gives CDR1 SGHTA, CDR2 FQGNSA. V was clipped by 5 bases and J by 6 bases, with 16 bases between them. The CDR3 contains 15 residues. As DNA, the CDR3 is TGTGCCAGCAGCCCCAGGGTGGGCGGCGCCGGGGAGCTGTTTTTT. This gives the protein CASSPRVGGAGELFF.

This clone came up many times. At one boundary the junction diverges from the germline segment, which might be a read error. V is TRBV10-3 and J is TRBJ1-1; D gene unclear. The CDR3 consists of 12 residues. Looked up from germline, CDR1 is ENHRY and CDR2 is SYGVKD. The CDR3 reads CAIMGVKTEAFF. Written as DNA, the CDR3 is TGTGCCATCATGGGAGTGAAAACTGAAGCTTTCTTT.

V and J are TRBV7-2 and TRBJ2-3, with D perhaps TRBD1 or TRBD2 (6 bases each). This CDR3 region has 15 residues. CDR1 and CDR2 (germline): SGHTA, FQGNSA. Trimming cost V 5 bases and J 8 bases, with 20 bases left between them. The CDR3 sequence is CASSPVPGKGGTQYF. CDR3 nucleotide sequence: TGTGCCAGCAGCCCCGTTCCGGGAAAGGGGGGTACGCAGTATTTT.

The V gene is TRBV7-8, the J gene TRBJ1-1; TRBD1 matches at 7 bases. Looked up from germline, CDR1 is SGHVS and CDR2 is FQNEAQ. The length of the CDR3 is 15 residues. After removal of 4 bases from V and 5 bases from J, the junction contained 10 bases not matched to a gene. CDR3 residues: CASSSPTGVETEAFF. The CDR3 nucleotides read TGTGCCAGCAGCTCTCCTACAGGGGTCGAAACTGAAGCTTTCTTT.

The gene calls are TRBV11-2 and TRBJ1-1; D is undetermined. From germline, CDR1 is SGHAT and CDR2 FQNNGV. V lost 1 base, J lost 8 bases, and 8 bases lay in between. This CDR3 region has 12 residues. The CDR3 is CASSLGPGEAFF. The CDR3 DNA reads TGTGCCAGCAGCTTAGGGCCAGGCGAAGCTTTCTTT. Based on the CDR3 plus reference TRBV11-2 and TRBJ1-1, the full variable domain is EAGVAQSPRYKIIEKRQSVAFWCNPISGHATLYWYQQILGQGPKLLIQFQNNGVVDDSQLPKDRFSAERLKGVDSTLKIQPAKLEDSAVYLCASSLGPGEAFFGQGTRLTVV.

The chain carries TRBV15 and TRBJ2-3, with 8 positions matching TRBD2. CDR3 length: 15 residues. V dropped 5 bases and J dropped 1; count of bases not matched to a gene: 5. CDR1 and CDR2 (germline): LNHNV, YYDKDF (reference sequence). For the CDR3, the DNA is TGTGCCACCAGCCCAAGCGGGGGAGGCACAGATACGCAGTATTTT. As protein: CATSPSGGGTDTQYF. The variable domain in full, completed from reference TRBV15 and TRBJ2-3, reads DAMVIQNPRYQVTQFGKPVTLSCSQTLNHNVMYWYQQKSSQAPKLLFHYYDKDFNNEADTPDNFQSRRPNTSFCFLDIRSPGLGDTAMYLCATSPSGGGTDTQYFGPGTRLTVL.

The genes are TRBV6-6 and TRBJ2-1; 10 bases are shared with TRBD2. V shed 7 bases, J shed 6 bases, and the junction held 12 bases outside the gene matches. Germline V CDR1 and CDR2: MNHNY, SVGAGI (reference sequence). The CDR3 has 16 residues. Here the CDR3 DNA reads TGTGCCAGCAATTTAGCGGGAGGAGGGGCGCGCAATGAGCAGTTCTTC. Encoded protein: CASNLAGGGARNEQFF.

This clone was picked up one time. The V call is TRBV6-5, the J call TRBJ1-1; tentatively, D is TRBD1 (6 bases). Trimming cost V 5 bases and J 7 bases, with 17 bases left between them. This CDR3 is 14 amino acids long. Germline CDR1 is MNHEY and CDR2 is SVGAGI. The CDR3, as DNA: TGTGCCAGCAGTAGAGAAGGGACAAGGGGTGAAGCTTTCTTT. It encodes CASSREGTRGEAFF.

The chain employs TRBV5-1 and TRBJ2-7; the match to TRBD2 covers 8 bases. CDR3 length equals 15 residues. Germline CDR1 and CDR2: SGHRS and YFSETQ. Trimming cost V 0 bases and J 3 bases; bases outside gene matches: 5. Written as DNA, the CDR3 is TGCGCCAGCAGCTTGGGGAGCGGGAGTGTCTACGAGCAGTACTTC. Its protein is CASSLGSGSVYEQYF.

The chain carries TRBV18 and TRBJ2-1; maybe TRBD2 (5 bases). The CDR3 has 16 amino acids. The V gene's germline CDR1 is KGHSH and CDR2 LQKENI. Trimming removed 3 bases at V and 4 bases at J, with 16 bases between. The CDR3 reads CASSPLRVVTYNEQFF. The DNA for the CDR3 is TGTGCCAGCTCACCCCTGAGGGTGGTCACTTACAATGAGCAGTTCTTC.

CDR3 in amino acids: CASSPMDRGNTGELFF. CDR3 DNA: TGTGCCAGCAGCCCAATGGACAGGGGGAACACCGGGGAGCTGTTTTTT. The chain uses TRBV5-4 and TRBJ2-2; TRBD1 aligns across 9 bases. The junction had 5 bases not matched to a gene; V was cut back by 4 bases and J by 1 base. The length of the CDR3 is 16 residues. The V gene's germline CDR1 is SGHNT and CDR2 YYREEE (reference sequence). Looking up the rest from reference TRBV5-4 and TRBJ2-2 gives the full variable domain: ETGVTQSPTHLIKTRGQQVTLRCSSQSGHNTVSWYQQALGQGPQFIFQYYREEENGRGNFPPRFSGLQFPNYSSELNVNALELDDSALYLCASSPMDRGNTGELFFGEGSRLTVL.

The chain couples TRBV5-1 to TRBJ1-4, with D possibly TRBD1 on 6 matching bases. From germline, CDR1 is SGHRS and CDR2 YFSETQ. V was trimmed by 0 bases and J by 7 bases, leaving 13 bases between them. The CDR3 has 15 residues. The CDR3 DNA follows: TGCGCCAGCAGCTTGGAAGTGGGGGGCGGTGAAAAACTGTTTTTT. It is translated as CASSLEVGGGEKLFF.